This record concerns one T cell receptor (beta chain) sequence. Sequencing of TCR beta was performed on blood CD8+ T cells and on blood CD4+ T cells. RNA in amounts of roughly 0.5 to 1 ug was reverse transcribed with random hexamers. With immunoSEQ multiplex PCR, TCR beta CDR3 was amplified across 54 Vbeta and 13 Jbeta. TCRdb analysed the immunoSEQ multiplex PCR reads with MiXCR anew, one entry per CDR3 protein. This repertoire shows 350,000 to 550,000 distinct CDR3 sequences, 75% to 90% found once; its top ten account for around 0.12%. V was trimmed by 0 bases and J by 1 base, leaving 5 bases between them. CDR3 size: 14 residues. Germline values: CDR1 SGDLS, CDR2 YYNGEE. The data stem from a study of CD8 T cells in Susac syndrome.

This sequence was found in a human donor with multiple sclerosis. The V gene is TRBV9, the J gene TRBJ2-1; D gene uncertain. Sample: CD8+ T cells from PBMCs. The CDR3 spells CASSVGQSYNEQFF. CDR3 sequence (DNA): TGTGCCAGCAGCGTAGGGCAATCCTACAATGAGCAGTTCTTC.